This passage covers 11 T cell receptor beta chains from one sample sequenced in a study of early T cells in non-severe SARS-CoV-2 infection. TCRdb analysed the 5' RACE reads with MiXCR anew, one entry per CDR3 protein. Found here are tens of thousands of distinct CDR3 sequences, less than 15% of them singletons; the top ten hold around 16%. Material: whole blood, obtained at baseline. The source is an adult who was a healthcare worker with PCR-confirmed SARS-CoV-2 infection or an uninfected control (not recorded which). The donor label of this sample is uncertain.

This clonotype was seen only a few times. V gene TRBV18 combines with J gene TRBJ2-1, with 10 positions matching TRBD2. The CDR3 has 15 residues. Germline CDR1 is KGHSH and CDR2 is LQKENI. The junction had 4 bases not matched to a gene; V was cut back by 3 bases and J by 5 bases. The CDR3, as DNA: TGTGCCAGCTCACCTGGAGCGGGGGGGCACAATGAGCAGTTCTTC. Translated, it gives CASSPGAGGHNEQFF.

This clonotype appeared many times. This chain joins TRBV7-3 and TRBJ2-2, with unresolved D. Germline V lookup: CDR1 SGHTA, CDR2 FQGTGA. The V and J ends lost 2 bases and 2 bases respectively, with 6 bases between them. The CDR3 spans 14 residues. The CDR3 DNA is TGTGCCAGCAGCTTAGACTCTAACACCGGGGAGCTGTTTTTT. Translation: CASSLDSNTGELFF.

This clonotype was seen ten or more times. The genes are TRBV6-5 and TRBJ2-2; D perhaps matches TRBD2 (5 bases). V dropped 6 bases and J dropped 6 bases, with 23 bases sitting between them. CDR3 length equals 17 residues. Germline loops: CDR1 MNHEY, CDR2 SVGAGI. Written as DNA, the CDR3 is TGTGCCAGCAGCCCCTCCGACCTATCGGGGTCGGCCGGGGAGCTGTTTTTT. This sequence encodes CASSPSDLSGSAGELFF.

This clonotype came up many times. The germline gene is not matched at one end of the junction; a read error may be the cause. V is TRBV7-8 and J is TRBJ2-7, with 8 bases lining up with TRBD2. CDR1 is SGHVS and CDR2 is FQNEAQ in the germline V gene. This CDR3 is built from 13 residues. This chain's CDR3 is CASSLVSGAQKDF. The DNA for the CDR3 is TGTGCCAGCAGCTTAGTTAGCGGGGCCCAAAAGGACTTC.

The chain is built from TRBV12-3 or TRBV12-4 and TRBJ2-5; 9 positions agree with TRBD2. This CDR3 region has 12 residues. V lost 7 bases to trimming and J lost 9 bases; unmatched junction nucleotides: 6. The CDR3 reads CASTFGGGAQYF. In DNA form, the CDR3 reads TGTGCCAGCACATTTGGCGGGGGGGCCCAGTACTTC.

This clonotype was detected many times. This chain uses TRBV21-1 with TRBJ1-1; the D call TRBD1 from the table was never checked on the DNA. TRBV21-1 is an annotated pseudogene. This CDR3 comprises 15 residues. CDR3 protein: CAAAMGQGRDTEAFF. DNA of the CDR3: TGTGCCGCTGCAATGGGGCAGGGAAGGGACACTGAAGCTTTCTTT.

This clonotype was seen a handful of times. The chain links TRBV18 to TRBJ2-7; D may be TRBD2 (6 bases). CDR1 KGHSH and CDR2 LQKENI come from the germline V gene. V was shortened by 3 bases and J by 2 bases, with 14 bases between the two germline ends. CDR3 size: 15 residues. Here the CDR3 DNA reads TGTGCCAGCTCACCCCCCCTAGCGACCACCTACGAGCAGTACTTC. It encodes CASSPPLATTYEQYF. Full variable domain (rest looked up from reference TRBV18 and TRBJ2-7): NAGVMQNPRHLVRRRGQEARLRCSPMKGHSHVYWYRQLPEEGLKFMVYLQKENIIDESGMPKERFSAEFPKEGPSILRIQQVVRGDSAAYFCASSPPLATTYEQYFGPGTRLTVT.

This chain connects TRBV29-1 to TRBJ2-3, with D possibly being TRBD1 or TRBD2 (5 bases each). This CDR3 is built from 13 residues. Trimming stripped 3 bases from V and 4 bases from J, with 11 bases between. The germline gives CDR1 SQVTM, CDR2 ANQGSEA. The CDR3 protein is CSVDGRGPDTQYF. For the CDR3, the DNA is TGCAGCGTTGACGGAAGGGGACCAGATACGCAGTATTTT.

This clonotype was seen only a few times. The chain joins TRBV13 to TRBJ2-5; no definite D call. Germline lookup yields CDR1 PRHDT and CDR2 FYEKMQ (reference sequence). This CDR3 region has 16 residues. V was cut by 4 bases and J by 3 bases, with 18 bases left in between. The CDR3 sequence: CASSSRPDGGEETQYF. The DNA for the CDR3 is TGTGCCAGCAGCTCAAGACCCGACGGCGGTGAAGAGACCCAGTACTTC.

The chain carries TRBV5-1 and TRBJ2-3, with TRBD2 matching 10 bases. The CDR3 has 18 amino acids. V was pared by 0 bases and J by 3 bases, with 10 bases of the junction left unmatched. CDR1 SGHRS and CDR2 YFSETQ come from the germline V gene. The CDR3 loop reads CASSLDLKLAGPTDTQYF. The CDR3 DNA follows: TGCGCCAGCAGCTTGGACCTCAAACTAGCGGGACCGACAGATACGCAGTATTTT.

This clonotype was counted a few times. CDR3 nucleotide sequence: TGTGCCAGCAGCATTGGGACTAGCGGGCGATACAATGAGCAGTTCTTC. Translated: CASSIGTSGRYNEQFF. The chain uses TRBV7-3 and TRBJ2-1, with 12 bases that match TRBD2. V was pared by 5 bases and J by 4 bases, with 6 bases of the junction left unmatched. The CDR3 sequence is 16 residues long. Germline CDR1 and CDR2: SGHTA and FQGTGA.